Detailed here is one TCR beta chain. Its antigen is undetermined. The donors were healthy bone marrow donors. Nominal health characterized the donors when sampled, though unrecorded immune exposures were likely. This sample was included in a study of cytomegalovirus exposure and HLA in healthy donors. CDR3 length: 13 amino acids. Trimming took off 2 bases at V and 8 bases at J, with 11 bases between the two ends. The V gene's germline CDR1 is SGHTS and CDR2 YDEGEE. Regarding the study as a whole: While the bulk of TCR sequences proved rare, some public TCRs turned up in many donors.

60 Vbeta and 13 Jbeta primers were used in PCR. Original processing methods: An analysis performed later counted roughly 80 million unique TCR beta chains (roughly 9.9 million of them shared). Repertoires were generated with immunoSEQ multiplex PCR, while TCRdb's copy carries only in-frame clones and drops some. The DNA was the basis for D and trimming; V, J and clone size are from that table. Counted here are 120,000 or so clones, 75% to 85% occurring once; the ten biggest clones make up approximately 10%. V is TRBV5-8 and J is TRBJ2-4, with D perhaps matching TRBD1 (6 bases). The sequenced material came from PBMCs. The clonotype originates from a man aged 30-40 years in good health and CMV-seropositive. CDR3 region: CASSFQGWDIQYF. In nucleotides, the CDR3 is TGTGCCAGCAGCTTTCAGGGGTGGGACATTCAGTACTTC. Complete variable domain (other parts from reference TRBV5-8 and TRBJ2-4): EAGVTQSPTHLIKTRGQQATLRCSPISGHTSVYWYQQALGLGLQFLLWYDEGEERNRGNFPPRFSGRQFPNYSSELNVNALELEDSALYLCASSFQGWDIQYFGAGTRLSVL.